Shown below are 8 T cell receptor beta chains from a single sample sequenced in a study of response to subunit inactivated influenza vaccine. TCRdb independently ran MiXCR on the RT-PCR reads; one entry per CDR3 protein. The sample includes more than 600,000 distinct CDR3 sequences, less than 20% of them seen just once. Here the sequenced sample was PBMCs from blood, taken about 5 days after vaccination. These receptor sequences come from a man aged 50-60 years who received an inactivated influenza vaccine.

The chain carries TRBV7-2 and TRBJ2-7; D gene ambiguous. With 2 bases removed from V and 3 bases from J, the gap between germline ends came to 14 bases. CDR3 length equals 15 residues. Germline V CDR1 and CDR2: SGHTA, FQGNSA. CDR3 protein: CASSLLLGVGYEQYF. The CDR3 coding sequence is TGTGCCAGCAGCTTACTTCTTGGGGTTGGCTACGAGCAGTACTTC.

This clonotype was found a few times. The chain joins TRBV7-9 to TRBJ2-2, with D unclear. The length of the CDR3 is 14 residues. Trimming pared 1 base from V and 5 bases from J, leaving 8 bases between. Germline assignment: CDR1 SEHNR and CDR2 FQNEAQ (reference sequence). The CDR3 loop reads CASSLEQITGELFF. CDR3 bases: TGTGCCAGCAGCTTAGAGCAGATTACCGGGGAGCTGTTTTTT.

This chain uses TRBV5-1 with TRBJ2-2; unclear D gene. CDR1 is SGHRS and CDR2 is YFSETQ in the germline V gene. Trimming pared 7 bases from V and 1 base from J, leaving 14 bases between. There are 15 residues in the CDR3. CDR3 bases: TGCGCCAGCTTCGAATCCGCCAAGAACACCGGGGAGCTGTTTTTT. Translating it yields CASFESAKNTGELFF. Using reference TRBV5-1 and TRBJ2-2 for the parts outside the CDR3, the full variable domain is KAGVTQTPRYLIKTRGQQVTLSCSPISGHRSVSWYQQTPGQGLQFLFEYFSETQRNKGNFPGRFSGRQFSNSRSEMNVSTLELGDSALYLCASFESAKNTGELFFGEGSRLTVL.

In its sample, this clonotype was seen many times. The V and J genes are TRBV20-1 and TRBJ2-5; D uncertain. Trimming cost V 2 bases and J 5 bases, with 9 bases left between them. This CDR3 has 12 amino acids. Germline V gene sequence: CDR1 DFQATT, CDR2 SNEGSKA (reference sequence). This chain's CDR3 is CSARLMGETQYF. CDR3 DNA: TGCAGTGCTAGACTCATGGGCGAGACCCAGTACTTC.

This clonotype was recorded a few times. CDR3 bases: TGCAGCGTGGGTTCCCGGGACAGGGCTGAAGCTTTCTTT. It translates to CSVGSRDRAEAFF. The chain employs TRBV29-1 and TRBJ1-1, with 9 bases that match TRBD1. This CDR3 has 13 amino acids. Germline loops: CDR1 SQVTM, CDR2 ANQGSEA. J was trimmed by 6 bases and V by 6 bases; bases with no gene match: 8. Variable domain in full (rest from reference TRBV29-1 and TRBJ1-1): SAVISQKPSRDICQRGTSLTIQCQVDSQVTMMFWYRQQPGQSLTLIATANQGSEATYESGFVIDKFPISRPNLTFSTLTVSNMSPEDSSIYLCSVGSRDRAEAFFGQGTRLTVV.

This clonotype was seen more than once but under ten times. CDR3 protein: CASSQFVGTYGYTF. The CDR3 DNA reads as TGCGCCAGCAGCCAGTTCGTTGGCACCTATGGCTACACCTTC. The chain employs TRBV4-3 and TRBJ1-2; D uncertain. This CDR3 spans 14 amino acids. Germline CDR1 and CDR2: LGHNA and YSLEER. V dropped 3 bases and J dropped 4 bases, with 12 bases sitting between them.

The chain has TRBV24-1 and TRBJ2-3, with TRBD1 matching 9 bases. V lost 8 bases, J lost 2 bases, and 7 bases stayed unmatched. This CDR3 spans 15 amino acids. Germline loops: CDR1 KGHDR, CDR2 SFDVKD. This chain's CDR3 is CATTRTGDPTDTQYF. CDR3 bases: TGTGCCACCACGAGGACAGGGGACCCCACAGATACGCAGTATTTT.

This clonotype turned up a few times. This CDR3 reads CASRRDINYGYTF. The CDR3 DNA reads as TGCGCCAGCAGGCGGGATATTAACTATGGCTACACCTTC. V is TRBV5-1 and J is TRBJ1-2; D unresolved. The CDR3 sequence is 13 residues long. The germline gives CDR1 SGHRS, CDR2 YFSETQ. V shed 5 bases and J shed 1 base, with 9 bases lying between them.